This T cell receptor beta chain appears in the sequencing data of a study of CD8 T cells in ankylosing spondylitis (dated by TCRdb to 2015 to 2018). Turning to the overall study: The study profiled T cell receptor beta repertoires in healthy donors and ankylosing spondylitis patients to find disease-linked TCR variants. The whole study cohort included some 100 healthy donors and 25 ankylosing spondylitis patients. Peripheral blood was sampled, and synovial fluid was additionally collected from ankylosing spondylitis patients. Findings and caveats that apply to the study as a whole: The disease-linked clones were reported as significantly enriched in matched synovial fluid samples from ankylosing spondylitis patients. Some motif variants were previously reported in synovial fluid and blood of reactive arthritis patients, suggesting common disease-initiation mechanisms. The disease-linked clones had a CD8+ phenotype and were found at relatively low frequencies in peripheral blood. Blood from ankylosing spondylitis patients appeared to be characterized by a TCR beta motif made up of several highly homologous amino acid variants.

Comments on this clonotype: Its recognized antigen is unknown. Qualities for individual bases were not recorded, and no much larger clone is one base off.

The sequencing machine was an Illumina HiSeq 2500. Quantitative 5'-RACE with molecular barcodes was the method used to prepare the TCR beta libraries. The authors processed their data as follows. A new computational method based on a probabilistic model of VDJ rearrangement was used to identify disease-linked TCR variants. The public reads were reprocessed in TCRdb via fastp at Q25 and MiXCR, keeping in-frame beta chains. Merged by CDR3 protein, the rows form single entries marked with the most common genes and DNA. Here the V and J calls rest on TCRdb's processing, not on the authors' analysis. This sample holds 230,000 or so distinct CDR3 sequences; over 15% were observed only once. Of the sample, around 33% is held by the ten largest clones. The CDR3 has 20 amino acids, counting the end cysteine and phenylalanine. Only the CDR3 region is kept as DNA, spanning 60 bases read in frame from base 1. CDR1 and CDR2 are read off the germline V gene as SGHRS and YFSETQ. Cut back by 0 bases and 0 bases, the V and J ends lie 23 bases apart.

The sample consisted of blood, either unsorted or a sorted T cell fraction (not recorded which). This sequence originates from a male donor with ankylosing spondylitis or in good health (not recorded which). The sequence joins TRBV5-1 to TRBJ2-3, and the D gene may be TRBD1, 6 bases matching. The bases are TGCGCCAGCAGCTTGGAGGGGGTAAAAGCTTGGGCACTTAGCACAGATACGCAGTATTTT. The translation is CASSLEGVKAWALSTDTQYF.